This is a list of T cell receptor beta chains from one sample in a study of immune cell composition in non-small cell lung cancer. The assay was immunoSEQ multiplex PCR, and TCRdb's table has in-frame clones only and misses some. Among under 3,000 clones listed, roughly 77% were seen once. The sample consisted of non-adjacent lung tissue. The receptors come from a human donor with non-small cell lung cancer. CDR3s include the opening cysteine and the closing phenylalanine or tryptophan. D genes are given only for firm matches. Size is omitted from some rows. Given values are once, few, many or a class for expanded clones.

V gene,clone size,D gene,J gene,CDR3 protein
TRBV2,.,TRBD1,TRBJ2-7,CASSLNPGTGSEQYF
TRBV10-3,once,TRBD2,TRBJ2-3,CAIRDGGASTDTQYF
TRBV4-2,.,.,TRBJ1-2,CASSRPGQLRNYGYTF
TRBV4-1,.,TRBD1,TRBJ2-2,CASSPGQGRGTGELFF
TRBV2,.,.,TRBJ1-5,CASTTGNNQPQHF
TRBV25-1,.,TRBD1,TRBJ1-6,CASSSRDSLNSPLHF
TRBV7-2,few,TRBD1,TRBJ2-3,CASSLGQGAGDTQYF
TRBV4-2,once,TRBD2,TRBJ2-3,CASSQDPSVAGALSSTDTQYF
TRBV7-2,.,.,TRBJ1-5,CASTRGTGYQPQHF
TRBV5-4,.,.,TRBJ1-1,CASSLSGTGEAFF
TRBV28,once,TRBD1,TRBJ1-2,CASSIYPGQVYGYTF
TRBV29-1,.,.,TRBJ1-1,CSVIRGTEAFF
TRBV5-6,.,.,TRBJ2-7,CASSSVAGLYEQYF
TRBV6-5,large,.,TRBJ1-6,CASSYTTGFGSPLHF
TRBV30,.,.,TRBJ1-3,CAWSRGTGTGNTIYF
TRBV29-1,once,.,TRBJ1-2,CSVGPAHGYTF
TRBV4-1,.,.,TRBJ2-7,CASSLMGDSYEQYF
TRBV6-5,.,.,TRBJ1-1,CASSFSENTEAFF
TRBV5-1,.,.,TRBJ1-1,CASSLYPGNTEAFF
TRBV7-2,once,.,TRBJ2-7,CASSPVTGWAYEQYF